The 31 T cell receptor beta chains in this list originate from one sample, sequenced in a study of blood T cells in healthy people across ages. The use of a sample-barcoded 5' primer and a J-beta primer mix characterized a second PCR of about 7 to 12 cycles. TCRdb independently ran MiXCR on the 5' RACE reads; one entry per CDR3 protein. Of 600,000 or so distinct CDR3 sequences listed, around 48% are singletons. The sample consisted of blood. The receptors derive from an elderly man in good health.

The CDR3 sequence: CASRPGKADRETQYF. In DNA, the CDR3 is TGTGCCAGCAGGCCCGGGAAGGCTGATAGGGAGACCCAGTACTTC. This chain connects TRBV6-5 to TRBJ2-5, with D maybe TRBD2 (5 bases). There are 15 residues in the CDR3. Germline CDR1 is MNHEY and CDR2 is SVGAGI. V shed 6 bases and J shed 5 bases, with 19 bases lying between them.

J is TRBJ2-2 and V is TRBV10-3, with 11 bases that match TRBD1. Germline CDR1 ENHRY, CDR2 SYGVKD. The CDR3 runs to 13 residues. V lost 10 bases and J lost 7; bases outside the gene matches: 5. Written as DNA, the CDR3 is TGTGCCAGCGGACAGGGGGCCGTCGGGGAGCTGTTTTTT. Amino acids: CASGQGAVGELFF.

This clonotype occurred a few times. The chain has TRBV20-1 and TRBJ2-7; D perhaps matches TRBD2 (5 bases). V was pared by 5 bases and J by 2 bases, with 13 bases between. CDR3 length equals 13 residues. Germline CDR1 reads DFQATT; CDR2 reads SNEGSKA (reference sequence). The DNA of the CDR3 is TGCAGTGCTTCGGGGTTGGAGACCTACGAGCAGTACTTC. Its translation: CSASGLETYEQYF.

In the case of this clonotype: The junction does not match germline at one end; this may be a read error. The J gene is TRBJ2-5, the V gene TRBV13, with TRBD1 as a possible D gene (6 bases). The J call could be wrong; TRBJ2-7 is a better fit for the DNA end. The CDR3 is 15 residues long. The germline V gene encodes CDR1 PRHDT and CDR2 FYEKMQ (reference sequence). This CDR3 reads CACRLGPGQPYEQYF. The CDR3 DNA sequence: TGTGCCTGCAGACTCGGCCCCGGACAGCCCTACGAGCAGTACTTC.

This clonotype occurred a few times. The chain employs TRBV6-2 or TRBV6-3 and TRBJ1-5, with 11 positions matching TRBD1. Per the germline V gene, CDR1 is MNHEY and CDR2 is SVGEGT. The CDR3 has 18 amino acids. J was trimmed by 3 bases and V by 2 bases; bases with no gene match: 9. This chain's CDR3 is CASSYHNGQGADNQPQHF. The CDR3 DNA is TGTGCCAGCAGTTACCACAACGGACAGGGGGCGGACAATCAGCCCCAGCATTTT.

The chain has TRBV24-1 and TRBJ2-1; a weak D match, TRBD1 (5 bases). The last part of the DNA fits TRBJ2-7 better; the J call may be wrong. Germline loops: CDR1 KGHDR, CDR2 SFDVKD. This CDR3 spans 16 amino acids. The chain's CDR3 is CATSDVTAVSYNEQYF. DNA for the CDR3: TGTGCCACCAGTGATGTGACAGCCGTCTCCTACAATGAGCAGTACTTC.

The CDR3: CASRTGGVSYEQYF. Here the CDR3 DNA reads TGTGCCAGCAGAACGGGAGGAGTTTCCTACGAGCAGTACTTC. This rearrangement joins TRBV28 to TRBJ2-7; 7 bases map to TRBD2. Germline V gene sequence: CDR1 MDHEN, CDR2 SYDVKM. V was pared by 6 bases and J by 1 base, with 6 bases of the junction left unmatched. There are 14 residues in the CDR3.

V is TRBV20-1 and J is TRBJ1-4; TRBD1 might be the D (5 bases). Germline V gene data show CDR1 as DFQATT and CDR2 as SNEGSKA (reference sequence). V lost 0 bases and J 7 bases, leaving 15 bases between the germline ends. This CDR3 region has 15 residues. The CDR3: CSARDRAGTGEKLFF. As DNA, the CDR3 is TGCAGTGCTAGAGATAGAGCCGGGACGGGTGAAAAACTGTTTTTT.

The chain combines TRBV6-2 or TRBV6-3 with TRBJ2-7, with D uncertain. The CDR3 has 11 amino acids. The V end lost 6 bases, the J end lost 5 bases, and 8 bases lay between the germline ends. Germline CDR1 is MNHEY and CDR2 is SVGEGT. This CDR3 is CASSRWDEQYF. CDR3 bases: TGTGCCAGCAGCCGCTGGGACGAGCAGTACTTC.

The chain employs TRBV9 and TRBJ1-1; D is uncertain. V shed 4 bases and J shed 7 bases, with 17 bases lying between them. The CDR3 has 14 residues. Germline CDR1 reads SGDLS; CDR2 reads YYNGEE. The CDR3 DNA follows: TGTGCCAGCAGCCCCCAATTGGGGAAGATTGAAGCTTTCTTT. Its translation: CASSPQLGKIEAFF. The full variable domain, completed using reference TRBV9 and TRBJ1-1, is DSGVTQTPKHLITATGQRVTLRCSPRSGDLSVYWYQQSLDQGLQFLIQYYNGEERAKGNILERFSAQQFPDLHSELNLSSLELGDSALYFCASSPQLGKIEAFFGQGTRLTVV.

This clonotype turned up a few times. The rearrangement uses TRBV7-2 and TRBJ2-1; D might be TRBD1 (7 bases). The CDR3 has 15 amino acids. Per the germline V gene, CDR1 is SGHTA and CDR2 is FQGNSA. Trimming took 4 bases from V and 7 from J, leaving 17 bases between them. CDR3 nucleotide sequence: TGTGCCAGCAGCTCACTAGCCTACAGGGGAAATGAGCAGTTCTTC. Amino acids: CASSSLAYRGNEQFF.

This chain links TRBV20-1 with TRBJ1-6, with 8 bases identical to TRBD1. Per the germline V gene, CDR1 is DFQATT and CDR2 is SNEGSKA (reference sequence). After removal of 5 bases from V and 6 bases from J, the junction contained 9 bases not matched to a gene. The CDR3 is 15 residues long. CDR3 residues: CSASQGGQVNSPLHF. The CDR3 nucleotides read TGCAGTGCTTCCCAGGGGGGACAGGTTAATTCACCCCTCCACTTT.

This clonotype has more than one count but fewer than ten. The CDR3 reads CASSVVRTGLYNEQFF. The DNA for the CDR3 is TGTGCCAGCAGTGTGGTACGGACAGGGCTTTACAATGAGCAGTTCTTC. The J gene is TRBJ2-1, the V gene TRBV25-1; TRBD1 matches at 8 bases. Germline lookup yields CDR1 MGHDK and CDR2 SYGVNS. The length of the CDR3 is 16 residues. V dropped 4 bases and J dropped 4; count of bases not matched to a gene: 9.

There are a few counts of this clonotype. The chain employs TRBV20-1 and TRBJ1-2, with a weak D call TRBD1 (5 bases). V was pared by 7 bases and J by 6 bases, with 12 bases between. This CDR3 region has 11 residues. CDR1 is DFQATT, CDR2 SNEGSKA, per germline (reference sequence). The CDR3 coding sequence is TGCAGTGGCCGGACAAGGCATGGCTACACCTTC. This encodes CSGRTRHGYTF.

This clonotype was seen only a few times. The chain recombines TRBV4-3 with TRBJ2-3; TRBD2 is a possible D gene (6 bases). Per the germline V gene, CDR1 is LGHNA and CDR2 is YSLEER. This CDR3 comprises 14 residues. Trimming left V 0 bases short and J 2 bases short, with 6 bases between. The CDR3 DNA follows: TGCGCCAGCAGCCAAGAGGGACTCACAGATACGCAGTATTTT. Translation: CASSQEGLTDTQYF.

Note on this clonotype: A junction boundary mismatches the germline segment, possibly from a read error. V and J are TRBV7-2 and TRBJ2-1, with 10 bases aligning to TRBD2. This CDR3 contains 15 residues. From germline, CDR1 is SGHTA and CDR2 FQGNSA. The CDR3 region is CASSLGTSGDNGQFF. CDR3 DNA sequence: TGTGCCAGCAGCTTAGGAACTAGCGGGGACAATGGGCAGTTCTTC.

This clonotype was picked up many times. This may be a read error, as it is one base from a much larger clone. This rearrangement joins TRBV4-3 to TRBJ2-3, with TRBD2 as a possible D gene (6 bases). The germline V gene encodes CDR1 LGHNA and CDR2 YSLEER. CDR3 length: 16 amino acids. Deletions cut 0 bases from V and 0 bases from J, with 10 bases between. CDR3 loop: CASSQDAGFSTDTQYF. CDR3 in DNA: TGCGCCAGCAGCCAAGACGCGGGGTTTAGCACAGATACGCAGTATTTT.

This clonotype appeared many times. The V gene is TRBV6-5, the J gene TRBJ2-7; the match to TRBD1 covers 7 bases. Germline CDR1 is MNHEY and CDR2 is SVGAGI. J gave up 3 bases and V 6 bases, and 5 bases lay outside the gene matches. There are 13 residues in the CDR3. CDR3 amino acids: CASSQGQIYEQYF. CDR3 DNA sequence: TGTGCCAGCAGCCAGGGACAGATCTACGAGCAGTACTTC.

The chain joins TRBV20-1 to TRBJ1-2; D is unresolved. Germline CDR1 DFQATT, CDR2 SNEGSKA (reference sequence). V lost 3 bases and J 7 bases, leaving 12 bases between the germline ends. The CDR3 has 12 amino acids. In DNA form, the CDR3 reads TGCAGTGCTAGCGGGAGGGATCCTGGCTACACCTTC. Residues: CSASGRDPGYTF.

The chain links TRBV27 to TRBJ2-5; a possible D gene is TRBD2 (6 bases). The germline V gene has CDR1 MNHEY and CDR2 SMNVEV (reference sequence). The germline V and J ends were trimmed by 4 bases and 5 bases, with 14 bases remaining between them. The CDR3 sequence is 14 residues long. The CDR3 sequence is CASSSGDGWETQYF. The CDR3 coding sequence is TGTGCCAGCAGTTCGGGAGACGGATGGGAGACCCAGTACTTC.

The V call is TRBV6-6, the J call TRBJ2-3; D remains ambiguous. From germline, CDR1 is MNHNY and CDR2 SVGAGI (reference sequence). The CDR3 runs to 17 residues. Trimming took 3 bases from V and 2 from J, leaving 18 bases between them. The CDR3 sequence is CASSYSPAASDTDTQYF. CDR3 nucleotide sequence: TGTGCCAGCAGTTATAGCCCGGCGGCATCGGACACAGATACGCAGTATTTT.

As concerns this clonotype: This may be a read error: a much more frequent sequence differs by one nucleotide. The chain's CDR3 is CAISESTTERSGADVLTF. The CDR3 nucleotides are TGTGCCATCAGTGAGTCGACGACAGAGCGATCTGGGGCCGACGTCCTGACTTTC. The rearrangement uses TRBV10-3 and TRBJ2-6; D is possibly TRBD1 (5 bases). Per germline, CDR1 ENHRY and CDR2 SYGVKD. The CDR3 totals 18 residues.

The sample holds one count of this clonotype. The chain couples TRBV12-3 or TRBV12-4 to TRBJ2-2; TRBD1 agrees at 7 bases. With V trimmed by 0 bases and J by 4 bases, 11 bases remained unmatched. There are 18 residues in the CDR3. CDR3 DNA sequence: TGTGCCAGCAGTTTAGCAGTCAGGGGGTCCCTATCCACCGGGGAGCTGTTTTTT. Protein sequence: CASSLAVRGSLSTGELFF.

With respect to this clonotype: Since a much larger clone is just one base distant, this may be a read error. This sequence joins TRBV7-9 and TRBJ2-1; tentative D call: TRBD1 (6 bases). There are 14 residues in the CDR3. Germline-derived CDR1 and CDR2 are SEHNR and FQNEAQ (reference sequence). The CDR3 region has the DNA TGTGCCGGCAGCTTAACTACAGGGTTCAATGAGCAGTTCTTC. Translated, it gives CAGSLTTGFNEQFF.

The J gene is TRBJ1-2, the V gene TRBV15; D unresolved. This CDR3 has 14 residues. V gave up 0 bases and J gave up 10 bases, with 15 bases separating them. Germline V lookup: CDR1 LNHNV, CDR2 YYDKDF (reference sequence). The CDR3 nucleotides are TGTGCCACCAGCAGAGATCTTACGGGTCGGGACTACACCTTC. Amino acids: CATSRDLTGRDYTF.

V is TRBV10-3 and J is TRBJ2-1, with TRBD1 matching 9 bases. Germline CDR1 is ENHRY and CDR2 is SYGVKD. V dropped 6 bases and J dropped 4; count of bases not matched to a gene: 7. This CDR3 comprises 15 residues. The chain's CDR3 is CAISPPGQGYNEQFF. CDR3 DNA sequence: TGTGCCATCAGCCCCCCGGGACAGGGTTACAATGAGCAGTTCTTC.

This sequence joins TRBV20-1 and TRBJ2-4, with 10 bases identical to TRBD1. Germline-derived CDR1 and CDR2 are DFQATT and SNEGSKA (reference sequence). The CDR3 contains 13 residues. J lost 15 bases, V lost 3 bases, and 11 bases had no gene match. CDR3: CSARRTGGAASYF. The CDR3, as DNA: TGCAGTGCTAGGAGGACAGGGGGGGCCGCTTCGTACTTC.

The CDR3 DNA is TGTGCCAGCAGCAACCGCAATGAGCAGTTCTTC. It yields the protein CASSNRNEQFF. The chain combines TRBV6-2 or TRBV6-3 with TRBJ2-1; D uncertain. V lost 6 bases to trimming and J lost 6 bases, with 6 bases between them. Germline values: CDR1 MNHEY, CDR2 SVGEGT. The CDR3 consists of 11 residues.

The genes are TRBV11-3 and TRBJ2-5; D is unclear. The CDR3 is 13 residues long. The germline V and J ends were trimmed by 5 bases and 3 bases, with 10 bases remaining between them. Germline-derived CDR1 and CDR2 are SGHNT and YENEEA. CDR3 bases: TGTGCCAGCAGCCGCGGATATGAAGAGACCCAGTACTTC. Translated: CASSRGYEETQYF. The variable domain in full, completed from reference TRBV11-3 and TRBJ2-5, reads EAGVVQSPRYKIIEKKQPVAFWCNPISGHNTLYWYLQNLGQGPELLIRYENEEAVDDSQLPKDRFSAERLKGVDSTLKIQPAELGDSAVYLCASSRGYEETQYFGPGTRLLVL.

The gene calls are TRBV12-5 and TRBJ1-2; D not resolved. The CDR3 extends over 11 amino acids. Germline V lookup: CDR1 LGHNT, CDR2 FRNRAP. Trimming left V 5 bases short and J 8 bases short, with 9 bases between. This CDR3 reads CASGIYGGYTF. The CDR3 nucleotides are TGTGCTAGTGGTATCTACGGGGGCTACACCTTC.

The rearrangement joins TRBV14 to TRBJ2-3; the D gene is possibly TRBD1 (7 bases). The CDR3 sequence is 15 residues long. The germline CDR1 and CDR2 sequences are SGHDN and FVKESK. Trimming stripped 1 base from V and 5 bases from J, with 13 bases between. DNA of the CDR3: TGTGCCAGCAGCCAAGTCCAGGGGGGTGAAGATACGCAGTATTTT. Protein: CASSQVQGGEDTQYF.